This T cell receptor (beta chain) was sequenced in a study of blood T cell repertoires in COVID-19 (dated by TCRdb to about 2020). Study-wide context: Collaborator samples came from the United States, Italy and Spain and covered acute and convalescent phases of COVID-19. The material from the prospective study consisted of cDNA or gDNA derived from T cells, B-cell-depleted T cells, or PBMCs. Subjects who had been exposed to COVID-19, were actively infected with it, or had recovered from it provided the deeply sampled blood TCRbeta repertoires that made up the dataset. The repertoires were released in a freely available public database intended as a resource for research on the immune response to SARS-CoV-2. The samples were drawn from two sources: the first 160 participants of the ongoing ImmuneRACE study, and 1,254 subjects contributed by 6 global collaborators. The sample metadata nearly always contained a de-identified subject ID, COVID-19 status, age in years and sex. Where available, HLA class I and class II types were obtained from metadata supplied by the sample provider rather than from assay-based typing.

The paper as a whole reports these results and caveats: The quantity of clinical and demographic metadata differed by source and by participant and was supplied without curation.

TCRbeta CDR3 regions were amplified from genomic DNA using the immunoSEQ Assay, a bias-controlled multiplex PCR. Regarding the original processing steps: The number of nucleated cells in each sample was estimated by amplification of reference gene primers within the assay. To quantify the absolute abundance of each unique TCRbeta CDR3 rearrangement, sequence reads were collapsed and filtered. For each sample, productive Simpson clonality was calculated as the square root of Simpson's diversity index over productive rearrangements. The table was pulled from immuneACCESS by TCRdb, which kept in-frame rearrangements only. Such tables lose some clones; where checked, under half of the loss comes from unresolved V genes, and the rest has no known cause. That table gives V, J and clone size, and the DNA gave D and trimming. For this sample the table gives 60,000 to 85,000 clones, of which roughly nine tenths were detected only once. In total, the top ten clones hold approximately 4.7% of the sample.

Collaborating institutions collected whole blood in K2EDTA tubes following their own protocols. Collaborator samples were shipped for TCRbeta analysis as frozen whole blood, isolated PBMCs, or DNA extracted from either sample type. Looking up the germline V gene yields CDR1 MNHEY and CDR2 SVGEGT. V is clipped by 4 bases and J by 4 bases, and the sequence between their germline boundaries is 11 bases long. From the cysteine through the phenylalanine, the CDR3 covers 14 amino acids. Here the CDR3 DNA is all that survives: 42 bases in frame from base 1. There are a few counts of this clone. Its antigen specificity is not known. No per-base quality is available; no much larger clone lies one base away.

Sequenced material: peripheral blood. This chain is built from TRBV6-2 or TRBV6-3 and TRBJ1-5; the D gene remains uncertain. This sequence originates from a man between 50 and 59 years old with active COVID-19. The CDR3 region: CASSSPLANQPQHF. In nucleotide form, the sequence is TGTGCCAGCAGTTCCCCTCTAGCGAATCAGCCCCAGCATTTT.